Listed below are T cell receptor beta chains from one sample, sequenced in a study of cytomegalovirus exposure and HLA in healthy donors. The table came from immunoSEQ multiplex PCR; TCRdb's copy has only in-frame clones and leaves some out. The table has fewer than 150,000 clones, about 80% seen once; the top ten hold approximately 4.8%. The sample comprised PBMCs. Source of these receptors: a young man in good health. Both conserved end residues are part of each CDR3. A D gene is named only where the DNA matches it firmly. Only some rows state a clone size, as once, few, many or a class for expanded clones.

clone size	V gene	D gene	J gene	CDR3 DNA	CDR3 protein
-	TRBV27	TRBD1	TRBJ1-1	TGTGCCAGCAGTTGGACAGGCTACATGAACACTGAAGCTTTCTTT	CASSWTGYMNTEAFF
-	TRBV28	TRBD1	TRBJ2-7	TGTGCCAGCAGTACCACCGACAGGGGAGGTAAAGACGAGCAGTACTTC	CASSTTDRGGKDEQYF
-	TRBV19	-	TRBJ2-3	TGTGCCACCAGATTGACAGATACGCAGTATTTT	CATRLTDTQYF
-	TRBV5-5	-	TRBJ1-5	TGTGCCAGCAGCTTGGCAGGACTTAGCAATCAGCCCCAGCATTTT	CASSLAGLSNQPQHF
-	TRBV4-1	TRBD1	TRBJ1-4	TGCGCCAGCGCTGATGGGACAGGGAGTGAAAAACTGTTTTTT	CASADGTGSEKLFF
-	TRBV6-5	-	TRBJ1-3	TGTGCCAGCTTCAACCGGGGCACCATATATTTT	CASFNRGTIYF
-	TRBV29-1	TRBD2	TRBJ2-1	TGCAGCGTTGAGGGGACTAGCGGGAGAGGTAGCTATAATGAGCAGTTCTTC	CSVEGTSGRGSYNEQFF
-	TRBV6-5	TRBD2	TRBJ2-7	TGTGCCAGCAGATTCAGTAGCGGGAGCTCCGAGCAGTACTTC	CASRFSSGSSEQYF
-	TRBV6-5	-	TRBJ2-7	TGTGCCAGCAGTGGATTCGACAAACCTGGCGAGCAGTACTTC	CASSGFDKPGEQYF
-	TRBV19	TRBD2	TRBJ2-1	TGTGCCAGTAGTATGACCGGGACTAGCGGGGAGCAGTTCTTC	CASSMTGTSGEQFF
-	TRBV5-4	-	TRBJ2-1	TGTGCCAGCAGCTTGGTGGCGGGCCCCTACAATGAGCAGTTCTTC	CASSLVAGPYNEQFF
-	TRBV7-9	-	TRBJ2-7	TGTGCCAGCAGCTTAGCCCCGCAGGGAGGTGTATACGAGCAGTACTTC	CASSLAPQGGVYEQYF
-	TRBV6-5	-	TRBJ2-3	TGTGCCAGCAGTTACTCAGGCGGGCTCAGCACAGATACGCAGTATTTT	CASSYSGGLSTDTQYF
-	TRBV29-1	-	TRBJ1-2	TGCAGCGTTGAAGATAGCCGAGGGGGCTACACCTTC	CSVEDSRGGYTF
-	TRBV7-2	-	TRBJ2-7	TGTGCCAGCAGCTCCGACTTCTACGAGCAGTACTTC	CASSSDFYEQYF
few	TRBV19	TRBD2	TRBJ2-2	TGTGCCAGTAAGGCGGGAGAGGGCGACACCGGGGAGCTGTTTTTT	CASKAGEGDTGELFF
-	TRBV6-5	TRBD1	TRBJ2-7	TGTGCCAGCAGTCGCCGGGACAGGGAGTTCTACGAGCAGTACTTC	CASSRRDREFYEQYF
-	TRBV10-3	-	TRBJ2-7	TGTGCCATCAGTGAGTCAGTGGGCCCGTACGAGCAGTACTTC	CAISESVGPYEQYF
-	TRBV21-1	-	TRBJ2-7	TGTGCCAGCAGCAAAAGGGCTATAAGGGAGAACGAGCAGTACTTC	CASSKRAIRENEQYF
-	TRBV7-9	TRBD1	TRBJ2-1	TGTGCCAGCGACAGGGGGCAAACTGGGAACAATGAGCAGTTCTTC	CASDRGQTGNNEQFF
-	TRBV12-5	TRBD1	TRBJ1-6	TGTGCTAGTGGTTTGGTAGTGACCGGGACAGGCGTTAATTCACCCCTCCACTTT	CASGLVVTGTGVNSPLHF
-	TRBV19	TRBD2	TRBJ2-7	TGTGCCAGTACCCCAACGACTAGCGGGAACCACGAGCAGTACTTC	CASTPTTSGNHEQYF
-	TRBV9	-	TRBJ1-1	TGTGCCAGCAGCGCGGAGCAGGGACTCCCTGGCACTGAAGCTTTCTTT	CASSAEQGLPGTEAFF
-	TRBV18	-	TRBJ1-1	TGTGCCAGCTCACCAGGGACTGTGGGAAACACTGAAGCTTTCTTT	CASSPGTVGNTEAFF
-	TRBV9	-	TRBJ2-3	TGTGCCAGCAGCGTAGGTGGGGCTCTAGATACGCAGTATTTT	CASSVGGALDTQYF
-	TRBV9	-	TRBJ2-6	TGTGCCAGCAGCGTAGGGCCGTCTGGGGCCAACGTCCTGACTTTC	CASSVGPSGANVLTF
few	TRBV18	-	TRBJ1-1	TGTGCCAGCTCACCAAATCCGGGAGGGAACACTGAAGCTTTCTTT	CASSPNPGGNTEAFF
-	TRBV6-4	-	TRBJ1-2	TGTGCCAGCAGTGACTCCTCCGAGGCCGGAGGCTACACCTTC	CASSDSSEAGGYTF
-	TRBV10-3	-	TRBJ2-2	TGTGCCATCAGCACAGGAGGGGACACCGGGGAGCTGTTTTTT	CAISTGGDTGELFF
-	TRBV2	-	TRBJ2-7	TGTGCCAGCAGGCTTTTGGGAGGCCACGAGCAGTACTTC	CASRLLGGHEQYF
-	TRBV19	TRBD2	TRBJ2-3	TGTGCCAGTAGCGGACTAGCGGGAGGGGATACGCAGTATTTT	CASSGLAGGDTQYF
-	TRBV28	TRBD2	TRBJ2-7	TGTGCCAGCAGTTTGGGGCGGGAGGGCGAGCAGTACTTC	CASSLGREGEQYF
-	TRBV7-8	TRBD1	TRBJ2-4	TGTGCCAGCAGCACCATGGGACAGGCCAAAAACATTCAGTACTTC	CASSTMGQAKNIQYF
-	TRBV7-9	-	TRBJ1-1	TGTTCCAGCATGGGCAGCACTGAAGCTTTCTTT	CSSMGSTEAFF
-	TRBV25-1	-	TRBJ1-3	TGTGCCAGCAGTGAATTACTCTCTGGAAACACCATATATTTT	CASSELLSGNTIYF
-	TRBV14	TRBD2	TRBJ2-1	TGTGCCAGCAGCCCCACCGGGACTAGCGGGGGGGAGCAGTTCTTC	CASSPTGTSGGEQFF
-	TRBV7-3	-	TRBJ2-1	TGTGCCAGCAGTATAGGATTAAACAGGGCCGATGAGCAGTTCTTC	CASSIGLNRADEQFF
-	TRBV11-3	-	TRBJ2-2	TGTGCCAGCAGCCTTGAACATGGCGGGGAGCTGTTTTTT	CASSLEHGGELFF
once	TRBV28	TRBD2	TRBJ2-1	TGTGCCAGCACTGACGGACTAGCGGGAGCCGATGAGCAGTTCTTC	CASTDGLAGADEQFF
-	TRBV18	TRBD1	TRBJ1-5	TGTGCCAGCTCACCCGGACAGGGGGCGCAGCCCCAGCATTTT	CASSPGQGAQPQHF
once	TRBV6-4	TRBD2	TRBJ2-2	TGTGCCAGCAGTGACTCAGCGGGAGGGCCCGGGGAGCTGTTTTTT	CASSDSAGGPGELFF
-	TRBV2	-	TRBJ2-7	TGTGCCAGCGGGCCCACGATCCTCAAGGCCGAGCAGTACTTC	CASGPTILKAEQYF